A single sample is the source of the 17 T cell receptor beta chains below, sequenced in a study of vaccination and CD4 T cells after COVID-19. Treatment meaning: approximately nine-day PBMC culture with coronavirus spike peptide pools or control peptides (ViraFEST assay). The Oncomine TCR Beta short-read assay was what sequenced the DNA obtained from cultured CD4+ T cells. MiXCR, run by TCRdb on the PCR reads, gives a single entry per CDR3 protein. The table records about 20,000 distinct CDR3 sequences, around half of them present only once. These receptors' antigens are unknown. The sample here was CD4+ T cells from blood, cultured in vitro, taken before SARS-CoV-2 vaccination. The receptors here all came from a human donor who had recovered from COVID-19.

The CDR3 protein is CASTLGNSHSGNTIYF. The CDR3 DNA is TGTGCCAGCACCTTAGGGAACAGCCACTCGGGAAACACCATATATTTT. V gene TRBV28 combines with J gene TRBJ1-3, with D unresolved. The CDR3 loop spans 16 amino acids. Trimming left V 7 bases short and J 4 bases short, with 20 bases between. The germline V gene encodes CDR1 MDHEN and CDR2 SYDVKM.

The CDR3 sequence is CASSEDRGRGEAFF. CDR3 in DNA: TGTGCCAGCAGCGAAGACAGGGGGCGCGGGGAAGCTTTCTTT. The chain links TRBV7-2 to TRBJ1-1, with 10 bases lining up with TRBD1. The CDR3 runs 14 residues. J gave up 8 bases and V 5 bases, and 8 bases lay outside the gene matches. CDR1 and CDR2 from the germline V gene are SGHTA and FQGNSA.

The gene calls are TRBV7-2 and TRBJ1-2, with D uncertain. Germline V gene data show CDR1 as SGHTA and CDR2 as FQGNSA. The CDR3 loop spans 17 amino acids. The ends were cut back, 5 bases at V and 0 bases at J, with 19 bases in the middle. This CDR3 is CASSRVAGRQANYGYTF. CDR3 coding DNA: TGTGCCAGCAGCCGGGTAGCCGGGCGGCAAGCTAACTATGGCTACACCTTC.

J is TRBJ1-5 and V is TRBV20-1, with 8 bases aligning to TRBD1. CDR3 length equals 13 residues. Losses at the gene ends were 6 bases for V and 6 bases for J; bases not matched to a gene: 7. Germline CDR1 is DFQATT and CDR2 is SNEGSKA (reference sequence). CDR3 bases: TGCAGTGCGCGTCAGGGGGCTGGTCAGCCCCAGCATTTT. It codes for CSARQGAGQPQHF.

This clonotype was seen a handful of times. The chain recombines TRBV20-1 with TRBJ1-1, with 10 bases aligning to TRBD1. The length of the CDR3 is 15 residues. Germline trimming cut 0 bases from V and 5 bases from J; bases unmatched to any gene: 6. Per the germline V gene, CDR1 is DFQATT and CDR2 is SNEGSKA (reference sequence). CDR3 coding DNA: TGCAGTGCTAGAGATTCTGACAGGGGGCTAACTGAAGCTTTCTTT. This codes for CSARDSDRGLTEAFF.

A few counts support this clonotype. The rearrangement links TRBV20-1 to TRBJ2-5; D call uncertain. The V end was cut by 1 base, the J end by 5 bases, with 11 bases between. Germline V CDR1 and CDR2: DFQATT, SNEGSKA (reference sequence). The CDR3 has 13 residues. CDR3 in amino acids: CSARGGSYETQYF. CDR3 nucleotides: TGCAGTGCTAGAGGTGGCTCTTACGAGACCCAGTACTTC.

The V and J genes are TRBV10-3 and TRBJ1-2, with D hard to call. V lost 5 bases and J 1 base, leaving 8 bases between the germline ends. This CDR3 has 13 residues. Germline CDR1 reads ENHRY; CDR2 reads SYGVKD. The CDR3 nucleotides read TGTGCCATCAGTAGAATGCTTAACTATGGCTACACCTTC. This codes for CAISRMLNYGYTF.

The V gene is TRBV15, the J gene TRBJ1-2, with TRBD1 matching over 7 bases. V lost 3 bases, J lost 1 base, and 8 bases stayed unmatched. Germline V gives CDR1 LNHNV, CDR2 YYDKDF (reference sequence). The CDR3 extends over 16 amino acids. CDR3 residues: CATSRSQDRINYGYTF. In nucleotides, the CDR3 is TGTGCCACCAGCAGGAGCCAGGACAGGATTAACTATGGCTACACCTTC.

This chain uses TRBV7-2 with TRBJ1-2; weak D call: TRBD1 (5 bases). The CDR3 is 14 amino acids. With 5 bases removed from V and 8 bases from J, the gap between germline ends came to 18 bases. Looked up from germline, CDR1 is SGHTA and CDR2 is FQGNSA. CDR3 amino acids: CASSPSRGPVGYTF. The CDR3 DNA follows: TGTGCCAGCAGCCCTAGCCGGGGCCCGGTAGGCTACACCTTC.

The rearrangement uses TRBV20-1 and TRBJ2-7; possibly TRBD2 for D (6 bases). This CDR3 is built from 12 residues. The V end lost 6 bases, the J end lost 5 bases, and 14 bases lay between the germline ends. CDR1 and CDR2 (germline): DFQATT, SNEGSKA (reference sequence). CDR3 in DNA: TGCAGTGCGGAGGGGCCCGGGGACGAGCAGTACTTC. The encoded protein is CSAEGPGDEQYF.

The V call is TRBV9, the J call TRBJ2-5; 9 positions match TRBD2. Trimming took 0 bases from V and 1 from J; bases not matched to a gene: 13. There are 19 residues in the CDR3. CDR1 and CDR2 (germline): SGDLS, YYNGEE. The CDR3 sequence: CASSVDGSGRGWSQETQYF. CDR3 DNA sequence: TGTGCCAGCAGCGTAGACGGTAGCGGGAGAGGTTGGAGCCAAGAGACCCAGTACTTC.

This chain joins TRBV6-5 and TRBJ2-2, with D perhaps TRBD1 (6 bases). This CDR3 contains 19 residues. V was pared by 0 bases and J by 5 bases, with 22 bases between. Per germline, CDR1 MNHEY and CDR2 SVGAGI. CDR3 region: CASSYSSPGATSGTGELFF. The CDR3 nucleotides are TGTGCCAGCAGTTACTCGAGTCCAGGGGCGACTTCAGGAACCGGGGAGCTGTTTTTT.

The chain joins TRBV28 to TRBJ1-5; no firm D call. CDR1 and CDR2 (germline): MDHEN, SYDVKM. The CDR3 contains 16 residues. Deletions cut 10 bases from V and 5 bases from J, with 24 bases between. The CDR3 is CATQTNPTGTHQPQHF. In nucleotides, the CDR3 is TGTGCCACCCAAACAAATCCCACGGGCACACATCAGCCCCAGCATTTT.

The chain combines TRBV4-2 with TRBJ2-3; no reliable D call. Trimming shortened V by 4 bases and J by 5 bases, and 13 bases separated the two germline ends. The CDR3 sequence is 14 residues long. Germline V gives CDR1 LGHNA, CDR2 YNFKEQ. The CDR3 nucleotides read TGTGCCAGCAGCCCGGGTACCCTGATAGATACGCAGTATTTT. The encoded protein is CASSPGTLIDTQYF.

The chain uses TRBV6-2 or TRBV6-3 and TRBJ2-5; D remains ambiguous. V was clipped by 6 bases and J by 4 bases, with 9 bases between them. The CDR3 sequence is 12 residues long. Germline V CDR1 and CDR2: MNHEY, SVGEGT. CDR3 sequence reads: CASSQLPETQYF. DNA for the CDR3: TGTGCCAGCAGCCAACTCCCAGAGACCCAGTACTTC.

The J gene is TRBJ2-2, the V gene TRBV19; 15 bases map to TRBD2. CDR3 length equals 17 residues. V dropped 10 bases and J dropped 4; count of bases not matched to a gene: 10. Germline assignment: CDR1 LNHDA and CDR2 SQIVND (reference sequence). The CDR3 DNA follows: TGTGCCACCACAGGGACTAGCGGGGGGCATGGCACCGGGGAGCTGTTTTTT. It encodes CATTGTSGGHGTGELFF.

The V call is TRBV7-9, the J call TRBJ2-6; D not certain. V lost 2 bases and J 4 bases, leaving 3 bases between the germline ends. Germline CDR1 is SEHNR and CDR2 is FQNEAQ (reference sequence). This CDR3 comprises 13 residues. The CDR3 reads CASSLHGANVLTF. The CDR3 region has the DNA TGTGCCAGCAGCTTACACGGGGCCAACGTCCTGACTTTC. Full variable domain (remainder filled in from reference TRBV7-9 and TRBJ2-6): DTGVSQNPRHKITKRGQNVTFRCDPISEHNRLYWYRQTLGQGPEFLTYFQNEAQLEKSRLLSDRFSAERPKGSFSTLEIQRTEQGDSAMYLCASSLHGANVLTFGAGSRLTVL.